The 14 T cell receptor beta chains given below trace back to one sample, sequenced in a study of blood T cell repertoires in COVID-19. Some clones are missing from TCRdb's copy, which holds only in-frame ones; the method was immunoSEQ multiplex PCR. The table lists approximately 180,000 clones, about 80% of them singletons. The material sequenced was peripheral blood. These receptors were taken from a woman between 65 and 79 years old with acute or convalescent COVID-19.

The chain joins TRBV6-1 to TRBJ1-2; 7 nucleotides align to TRBD1. The junction had 17 bases not matched to a gene; V was cut back by 4 bases and J by 6 bases. This CDR3 is built from 17 residues. The germline gives CDR1 MNHNS, CDR2 SASEGT. CDR3 nucleotides: TGTGCCAGCAGTGCCCCCCGACAGGGATTTGGGTTTAATGGCTACACCTTC. Translated: CASSAPRQGFGFNGYTF.

In its sample, this clone was seen once. The chain carries TRBV5-1 and TRBJ2-2, with TRBD1 matching over 9 bases. Trimming took 4 bases from V and 5 from J; bases not matched to a gene: 15. This CDR3 has 18 residues. Looked up from germline, CDR1 is SGHRS and CDR2 is YFSETQ. The DNA of the CDR3 is TGCGCCAGCAGCCCCAGAATGGGGACAGGGTTCGGGACCGGGGAGCTGTTTTTT. Protein sequence: CASSPRMGTGFGTGELFF.

The gene calls are TRBV28 and TRBJ1-4, with D unresolved. This CDR3 comprises 14 residues. CDR1 and CDR2 (germline): MDHEN, SYDVKM. V was cut by 6 bases and J by 7 bases, with 15 bases left in between. The CDR3 region is CASSPRPLSEKLFF. CDR3 DNA sequence: TGTGCCAGCAGCCCTCGTCCCTTGAGTGAAAAACTGTTTTTT. The entire variable domain, with the rest obtained from reference TRBV28 and TRBJ1-4, is as follows: DVKVTQSSRYLVKRTGEKVFLECVQDMDHENMFWYRQDPGLGLRLIYFSYDVKMKEKGDIPEGYSVSREKKERFSLILESASTNQTSMYLCASSPRPLSEKLFFGSGTQLSVL.

The J gene is TRBJ2-1, the V gene TRBV3-1 (or the pseudogene TRBV3-2); a weak D match, TRBD2 (6 bases). Looked up from germline, CDR1 is LGHDT and CDR2 is YNNKEL (reference sequence). This CDR3 comprises 15 residues. V was trimmed by 2 bases and J by 6 bases, leaving 14 bases between them. DNA of the CDR3: TGTGCCAGCAGCCAACAATGGGTGACTAGCAATGAGCAGTTCTTC. The encoded protein is CASSQQWVTSNEQFF.

The chain employs TRBV14 and TRBJ2-3, with 7 positions matching TRBD1. Trimming removed 1 base from V and 8 bases from J; junction bases left unmatched: 15. This CDR3 has 17 residues. CDR1 is SGHDN, CDR2 FVKESK, per germline. CDR3 region: CASSQGVGQAGRVTQYF. The CDR3 nucleotides read TGTGCCAGCAGCCAAGGCGTCGGACAGGCCGGGCGGGTTACGCAGTATTTT.

A note on this clone: Its ends do not fully match the called genes, so a read error is possible. The J gene is TRBJ2-3, the V gene TRBV5-1, with 8 bases aligning to TRBD1. Germline V lookup: CDR1 SGHRS, CDR2 YFSETQ. CDR3 length: 14 amino acids. The CDR3, as DNA: TGCGCCAGCAGCTTCGACAGGGGCACAAATACGCAGTATTTT. This translates into CASSFDRGTNTQYF.

The chain carries TRBV20-1 and TRBJ1-4; 11 bases align to TRBD1. Germline trimming cut 3 bases from V and 1 base from J; bases unmatched to any gene: 4. Germline V gene lookup returns CDR1 DFQATT and CDR2 SNEGSKA (reference sequence). The CDR3 loop spans 16 amino acids. The CDR3 protein is CSASRTGGRTNEKLFF. In DNA form, the CDR3 reads TGCAGTGCTAGTCGGACAGGGGGCAGAACTAATGAAAAACTGTTTTTT.

The chain recombines TRBV28 with TRBJ2-1, with 9 bases fitting TRBD2. The germline CDR1 and CDR2 sequences are MDHEN and SYDVKM. The CDR3 contains 17 residues. Germline trimming cut 3 bases from V and 4 bases from J; bases unmatched to any gene: 10. CDR3 nucleotides: TGTGCCAGCAGTTTTGCGAGTGGCGGGGGGGCATACAATGAGCAGTTCTTC. It yields the protein CASSFASGGGAYNEQFF.

This clone has just a few counts. The chain is built from TRBV19 and TRBJ1-1; 9 bases are a match to TRBD1. CDR1 and CDR2 from the germline V gene are LNHDA and SQIVND (reference sequence). CDR3 size: 15 residues. V shed 3 bases and J 4 bases; nucleotides not matched to a gene: 6. This CDR3 is CASSMGDRAGTEAFF. The DNA for the CDR3 is TGTGCCAGTAGTATGGGGGACAGGGCTGGCACTGAAGCTTTCTTT.

V usage is TRBV2 and J usage is TRBJ1-2, with D possibly TRBD1 on 5 matching bases. The CDR3 is 14 residues long. Germline CDR1 SNHLY, CDR2 FYNNEI. Trimming shortened V by 3 bases and J by 0 bases, and 8 bases separated the two germline ends. CDR3 sequence reads: CASSEGQANYGYTF. The CDR3 DNA sequence: TGTGCCAGCAGTGAGGGGCAGGCTAACTATGGCTACACCTTC.

The CDR3 coding sequence is TGTGCCAGTAGACCCGAAGCAGGGTATTATGCCTCACCCCTCCACTTT. It translates to CASRPEAGYYASPLHF. The chain recombines TRBV19 with TRBJ1-6; D possibly corresponds to TRBD1 (5 bases). Germline CDR1 reads LNHDA; CDR2 reads SQIVND (reference sequence). CDR3 length equals 16 residues. Between the trimmed V and J ends, which lost 6 bases and 10 bases, there was a span of 22 bases.

The chain uses TRBV27 and TRBJ1-2; 9 bases are a match to TRBD1. V trimming: 6 bases; J trimming: 6 bases; junction bases outside the gene matches: 8. The CDR3 is made up of 14 amino acids. Germline V CDR1 and CDR2: MNHEY, SMNVEV (reference sequence). The CDR3 DNA follows: TGTGCCAGCAGGTACAGGGGGCTGAGGAATGGCTACACCTTC. This translates into CASRYRGLRNGYTF.

CDR3 coding DNA: TGCAGTGCTGCGACTAGAGATACGCAGTATTTT. Translating it yields CSAATRDTQYF. This chain joins TRBV20-1 and TRBJ2-3; possibly TRBD2 for D (6 bases). Germline loops: CDR1 DFQATT, CDR2 SNEGSKA (reference sequence). V was trimmed by 5 bases and J by 5 bases, leaving 8 bases between them. The CDR3 totals 11 residues.

In regard to this clone: Within the sample, other DNA sequences also encode this same CDR3. The chain carries TRBV3-1 (or the pseudogene TRBV3-2) and TRBJ1-4; D may be TRBD1 (6 bases). V was pared by 0 bases and J by 7 bases, with 6 bases between. From germline, CDR1 is LGHDT and CDR2 YNNKEL (reference sequence). The CDR3 has 13 amino acids. In nucleotides, the CDR3 is TGTGCCAGCAGCCAAGACAGGGGTGAAAAACTGTTTTTT. Translated: CASSQDRGEKLFF.